What follows are 28 T cell receptor beta chains derived from one specimen sequenced in a study of T cell repertoires in ileal Crohn's disease. Clones were sequenced by immunoSEQ multiplex PCR, and TCRdb holds only the in-frame ones, with some missing. The data show about 4,300 clones, about 79% seen once. The source material was ileal tissue. The receptors were sampled from an adult with Crohn's disease.

This clone was counted only a few times. The rearrangement uses TRBV6-4 and TRBJ1-6; D is undetermined. CDR1 is MRHNA, CDR2 SNTAGT, per germline. The length of the CDR3 is 14 residues. V lost 3 bases and J lost 5, with 8 bases in between. CDR3 protein: CASSDGRDNSPLHF. DNA for the CDR3: TGTGCCAGCAGTGATGGCCGGGATAATTCACCCCTCCACTTT.

V is TRBV7-8 and J is TRBJ2-7; 9 nucleotides agree with TRBD1. Germline CDR1 is SGHVS and CDR2 is FQNEAQ. CDR3 length: 14 residues. V was clipped by 5 bases and J by 6 bases; unmatched bases: 8. CDR3 amino acids: CASSRGQGVREQYF. CDR3 coding DNA: TGTGCCAGCAGCCGGGGACAGGGAGTTCGCGAGCAGTACTTC.

The chain recombines TRBV19 with TRBJ2-5; 11 bases line up with TRBD2. With V trimmed by 6 bases and J by 1 base, 7 bases remained unmatched. Germline V gives CDR1 LNHDA, CDR2 SQIVND (reference sequence). The CDR3 loop spans 16 amino acids. CDR3 amino acids: CASRGTSGILQETQYF. In DNA form, the CDR3 reads TGTGCCAGTAGGGGGACTAGCGGAATCCTCCAAGAGACCCAGTACTTC. Variable domain in full (rest from reference TRBV19 and TRBJ2-5): DGGITQSPKYLFRKEGQNVTLSCEQNLNHDAMYWYRQDPGQGLRLIYYSQIVNDFQKGDIAEGYSVSREKKESFPLTVTSAQKNPTAFYLCASRGTSGILQETQYFGPGTRLLVL.

This chain joins TRBV7-6 and TRBJ1-6; possibly TRBD1 for D (5 bases). Germline V CDR1 and CDR2: SGHVS, FNYEAQ. V lost 0 bases, J lost 10 bases, and 19 bases lay in between. The CDR3 is made up of 17 amino acids. The CDR3 loop is CASSLAGLSSRGSPLHF. The DNA for the CDR3 is TGTGCCAGCAGCTTAGCCGGCCTCTCATCCCGGGGGTCACCCCTCCACTTT.

The chain is built from TRBV29-1 and TRBJ2-5; tentative D call: TRBD1 (6 bases). Germline CDR1 and CDR2: SQVTM and ANQGSEA. The CDR3 covers 13 residues. V was trimmed by 4 bases and J by 5 bases, leaving 14 bases between them. The CDR3 bases are TGCAGCGTTGGCTCGGACAGTGGGGAGACCCAGTACTTC. As protein: CSVGSDSGETQYF.

V and J are TRBV10-1 and TRBJ2-7; 8 bases map to TRBD1. The germline V gene encodes CDR1 WNHNN and CDR2 SYGVQD (reference sequence). The CDR3 has 13 amino acids. Trimming removed 4 bases from V and 4 bases from J; junction bases left unmatched: 3. Here the CDR3 reads CASSVNRGYEQYF. CDR3 nucleotide sequence: TGCGCCAGCAGTGTTAACAGGGGGTACGAGCAGTACTTC.

This clone was observed once. This sequence joins TRBV14 and TRBJ1-4; TRBD1 might be the D (5 bases). Deletions cut 0 bases from V and 3 bases from J, with 20 bases between. Germline V gene sequence: CDR1 SGHDN, CDR2 FVKESK. This CDR3 region has 19 residues. CDR3 in DNA: TGTGCCAGCAGCCAAGAGGGTCGGCGGGGAAGGGGAGCTAATGAAAAACTGTTTTTT. Its translation: CASSQEGRRGRGANEKLFF.

This chain connects TRBV19 to TRBJ2-1, with TRBD2 matching over 9 bases. There are 15 residues in the CDR3. V was clipped by 0 bases and J by 8 bases; unmatched bases: 5. Germline CDR1 reads LNHDA; CDR2 reads SQIVND (reference sequence). The CDR3 sequence: CASSIDSGSFDEQFF. For the CDR3, the DNA is TGTGCCAGTAGTATAGATAGCGGGAGTTTCGATGAGCAGTTCTTC.

Only a few counts were recorded for this clone. The J gene is TRBJ2-2, the V gene TRBV27; 7 bases match TRBD1. The V segment lost 6 bases and the J segment 2 bases; nucleotides outside the gene matches: 12. This CDR3 has 17 residues. CDR1 MNHEY and CDR2 SMNVEV come from the germline V gene (reference sequence). CDR3 DNA: TGTGCCAGCAGCCCACAGGGGACACACACCAACACCGGGGAGCTGTTTTTT. Its protein is CASSPQGTHTNTGELFF.

This chain connects TRBV4-2 to TRBJ1-1; 8 bases line up with TRBD1. There are 14 residues in the CDR3. V gave up 4 bases and J gave up 3 bases; unmatched junction bases: 4. Germline lookup yields CDR1 LGHNA and CDR2 YNFKEQ. CDR3 amino acids: CASSRQGQDTEAFF. The CDR3 coding sequence is TGTGCCAGCAGCCGACAGGGGCAGGACACTGAAGCTTTCTTT.

The rearrangement links TRBV6-5 to TRBJ1-1, with TRBD1 matching over 9 bases. The CDR3 is made up of 15 amino acids. V was clipped by 10 bases and J by 5 bases; unmatched bases: 14. Germline-derived CDR1 and CDR2 are MNHEY and SVGAGI. Here the CDR3 reads CATVDSGTGFTEAFF. The DNA of the CDR3 is TGTGCCACTGTCGATTCCGGGACAGGGTTTACTGAAGCTTTCTTT.

This rearrangement joins TRBV6-1 to TRBJ1-1; D might be TRBD1 (5 bases). Germline-derived CDR1 and CDR2 are MNHNS and SASEGT. The CDR3 spans 14 residues. V gave up 7 bases and J gave up 1 base, with 13 bases separating them. The CDR3 loop reads CASILGQGNTEAFF. The CDR3 DNA is TGTGCCAGCATCCTAGGGCAGGGGAACACTGAAGCTTTCTTT.

The chain employs TRBV29-1 and TRBJ2-2; possibly TRBD1 for D (5 bases). The CDR3 is made up of 13 amino acids. The V gene's germline CDR1 is SQVTM and CDR2 ANQGSEA. Trimming stripped 6 bases from V and 1 base from J, with 9 bases between. CDR3 sequence: CSVGVMNTGELFF. For the CDR3, the DNA is TGCAGCGTAGGGGTTATGAACACCGGGGAGCTGTTTTTT.

This sequence joins TRBV7-3 and TRBJ2-7; 8 bases map to TRBD1. V shed 5 bases and J 3 bases; nucleotides not matched to a gene: 9. The CDR3 length is 15 residues. Germline V gene lookup returns CDR1 SGHTA and CDR2 FQGTGA. CDR3 residues: CASSETPGGGYEQYF. The CDR3 DNA sequence: TGTGCCAGCAGCGAAACACCAGGGGGCGGCTACGAGCAGTACTTC.

This sequence joins TRBV5-1 and TRBJ2-2; 8 nucleotides align to TRBD1. The CDR3 totals 17 residues. CDR1 is SGHRS and CDR2 is YFSETQ in the germline V gene. V shed 3 bases, J shed 4 bases, and the junction held 11 bases outside the gene matches. The CDR3 DNA sequence: TGCGCCAGCAGCTACTGGACAGGGAAAGGGTCCACCGGGGAGCTGTTTTTT. Protein sequence: CASSYWTGKGSTGELFF.

The chain carries TRBV6-5 and TRBJ1-3; possibly TRBD1 for D (5 bases). Germline V gene sequence: CDR1 MNHEY, CDR2 SVGAGI. Between the trimmed V and J ends, which lost 0 bases and 2 bases, there was a span of 11 bases. There are 16 residues in the CDR3. CDR3 bases: TGTGCCAGCAGTTACTCTGTCGGGGGAACTGGAAACACCATATATTTT. As protein: CASSYSVGGTGNTIYF.

The rearrangement links TRBV6-6 to TRBJ2-5, with TRBD1 matching 10 bases. V gave up 6 bases and J gave up 3 bases; unmatched junction bases: 7. Germline values: CDR1 MNHNY, CDR2 SVGAGI (reference sequence). CDR3 length: 15 amino acids. The CDR3 coding sequence is TGTGCCAGCAGGGGGACAGGGGTCGAAGAAGAGACCCAGTACTTC. This gives the protein CASRGTGVEEETQYF.

The V call is TRBV29-1, the J call TRBJ1-1; the D is unclear. Trimming stripped 7 bases from V and 8 bases from J, with 11 bases between. The CDR3 sequence is 10 residues long. The germline V gene encodes CDR1 SQVTM and CDR2 ANQGSEA. CDR3 amino acids: CSAKPGEAFF. The DNA for the CDR3 is TGCAGCGCAAAACCGGGAGAAGCTTTCTTT.

This chain uses TRBV6-6 with TRBJ2-7; possibly TRBD1 for D (5 bases). This CDR3 is 14 amino acids long. From germline, CDR1 is MNHNY and CDR2 SVGAGI (reference sequence). Trimming removed 7 bases at V and 1 base at J, with 14 bases between. The CDR3 DNA follows: TGTGCCAGCACCCCCGGGCAGGGTTCCTACGAGCAGTACTTC. This encodes CASTPGQGSYEQYF.

The chain recombines TRBV9 with TRBJ2-3, with 7 bases lining up with TRBD2. Germline values: CDR1 SGDLS, CDR2 YYNGEE. V gave up 4 bases and J gave up 2 bases; unmatched junction bases: 10. CDR3 length equals 16 residues. CDR3 sequence: CASSSAKRGPTDTQYF. CDR3 in DNA: TGTGCCAGCAGCTCCGCCAAGCGGGGTCCCACAGATACGCAGTATTTT.

Here the CDR3 DNA reads TGCGCCAGCAGCGCCCGACAGGGAGGTGATTCACCCCTCCACTTT. Translated, it gives CASSARQGGDSPLHF. J is TRBJ1-6 and V is TRBV5-1; 7 positions match TRBD1. CDR1 is SGHRS, CDR2 YFSETQ, per germline. The V segment lost 4 bases and the J segment 8 bases; nucleotides outside the gene matches: 9. The CDR3 has 15 amino acids.

This chain uses TRBV5-4 with TRBJ2-1; perhaps TRBD1 as D (6 bases). There are 15 residues in the CDR3. V was trimmed by 5 bases and J by 1 base, leaving 13 bases between them. Germline V CDR1 and CDR2: SGHNT, YYREEE (reference sequence). DNA of the CDR3: TGTGCCAGCAGGGCCGGGACACCTTCCTACAATGAGCAGTTCTTC. It encodes CASRAGTPSYNEQFF.

The chain combines TRBV9 with TRBJ1-6, with 9 bases that match TRBD1. Losses at the gene ends were 3 bases for V and 6 bases for J; bases not matched to a gene: 1. Germline V gene lookup returns CDR1 SGDLS and CDR2 YYNGEE. The CDR3 runs to 14 residues. This CDR3 reads CASSGGQGNSPLHF. The DNA for the CDR3 is TGTGCCAGCAGCGGGGGACAGGGTAATTCACCCCTCCACTTT.

The gene calls are TRBV30 and TRBJ2-1; 7 bases are a match to TRBD2. V lost 4 bases, J lost 3 bases, and 6 bases stayed unmatched. Germline CDR1 is GTSNPN and CDR2 is SVGIG (reference sequence). The CDR3 is made up of 14 amino acids. CDR3 DNA sequence: TGTGCCTGGAATTCAGGGACTATCTACAATGAGCAGTTCTTC. This gives the protein CAWNSGTIYNEQFF.

This clone was counted a few times. The chain uses TRBV28 and TRBJ1-1, with 8 bases that match TRBD1. V shed 1 base, J shed 6 bases, and the junction held 4 bases outside the gene matches. CDR3 size: 14 residues. Germline V CDR1 and CDR2: MDHEN, SYDVKM. CDR3 loop: CASSLSRGRAEAFF. The DNA for the CDR3 is TGTGCCAGCAGTTTATCCAGGGGGCGGGCTGAAGCTTTCTTT.

This clone is large in the sample. V gene TRBV19 combines with J gene TRBJ2-7, with 8 bases lining up with TRBD1. This CDR3 contains 13 residues. V lost 5 bases, J lost 7 bases, and 7 bases stayed unmatched. From germline, CDR1 is LNHDA and CDR2 SQIVND (reference sequence). This CDR3 is CASSRDRFGEQYF. The CDR3 nucleotides read TGTGCCAGTAGTCGGGACAGGTTCGGGGAGCAGTACTTC.

This clone was detected once. The rearrangement uses TRBV7-2 and TRBJ1-5; the D is unclear. Trimming stripped 2 bases from V and 6 bases from J, with 11 bases between. There are 14 residues in the CDR3. In germline, CDR1 is SGHTA, CDR2 FQGNSA. The CDR3 region is CASSLTRVTQPQHF. CDR3 sequence (DNA): TGTGCCAGCAGCTTAACCCGGGTGACTCAGCCCCAGCATTTT.

The chain employs TRBV5-4 and TRBJ2-3; 7 nucleotides agree with TRBD2. Trimming cost V 2 bases and J 0 bases; bases outside gene matches: 3. Germline V lookup: CDR1 SGHNT, CDR2 YYREEE (reference sequence). The CDR3 sequence is 15 residues long. The CDR3 region is CASSLGTTSTDTQYF. In nucleotides, the CDR3 is TGTGCCAGCAGCTTAGGGACTACTAGCACAGATACGCAGTATTTT.